This TCR beta chain is from a study of shared clonotypes between healthy human individuals (dated by TCRdb to 2018 to 2020). Study-wide context: A couple of women and three men aged 18 to 49 years were included in the cohort. For each donor, CD4 naive and CD4 memory were each run on three plates, CD8 naive on two plates, and CD8 memory on one plate. The study deeply sequenced blood TCR repertoires of five healthy adults to estimate repertoire size and the extent of clonotype sharing between individuals. To increase sequencing depth and limit assay-specific biases, TCR repertoire library preparation and sequencing were carried out by different laboratories using diverse techniques. Each donor's leukapheresis produced roughly between about 0.9 and 9.5 billion PBMCs.

The germline V gene yields WSHSY for CDR1 and SAAADI for CDR2. Trimming accounts for 6 bases at V and 5 bases at J, while the number of junction bases matched to no gene is 2. The CDR3, from cysteine to phenylalanine, totals 14 residues. Only CDR3 DNA remains: 42 bases, in frame from the first base. Using the deep immunoSEQ assay, multiplex PCR amplified TCR CDR3 regions from genomic DNA. Extracted genomic DNA from each cell subset was spread evenly across all wells of several immunoSEQ 96-well plates, with each plate serving as a replicate. For sorted subsets, 200 to 250 ng of genomic DNA, equivalent to 25,000 to 30,000 T cell genomes, went into each replicate PCR. Purified libraries were quantified with a Qubit 3.0 fluorometer, sized on a Bioanalyzer 2100, and re-quantified with the KAPA Library Quantification kit. Every immunoSEQ 96-well plate was sequenced on a dedicated single-read 150-cycle Illumina NextSeq 550 flow cell. Processing in the source paper ran as follows. The immunoSEQ output contained only junctional sequences without quality scores, so filtering could not match that applied to full-length reads. Sequences were annotated with PyIR, a Python wrapper for IgBLAST v1.9, using IMGT germline references to assign V/J genes and CDR3. Reads with weak V/J assignments (E-value above 1e-6), missing CDR3, stop codons, out-of-frame junctions, or ambiguous translated residues were removed. V3J clonotypes were defined as sequences sharing the same inferred V gene, J gene, and CDR3 amino acid sequence. Percentage overlap between repertoires was computed as shared unique clonotypes divided by the size of the smaller repertoire. RTK rarefaction, the Chao1 estimator, and Recon v2.1 estimates of unobserved clonotypes were used to assess repertoire richness. OLGA was used to compute generation probabilities for all TCRbeta clonotypes that the gDNA method yielded from a few donors. TCRdb holds this immuneACCESS table with in-frame rearrangements only. Some clones are missing; in checked studies, unresolved V genes explain under half, and the rest has no known cause. V, J and clone size were drawn from that table, and D and trimming were deduced from the DNA. For this sample the table gives some 1.5 million clones, of which roughly 96% were detected only once. The ten largest clones capture approximately 1.1% of the sample.

As to this clone: What this receptor recognizes is not known. No base quality values were provided; no much bigger clone lies one nucleotide off.

The donors were healthy, HIV-negative adults who had no recently reported acute infections or vaccinations. Only Caucasian adults living in Nashville, Tennessee, USA were represented among the donors. CD4+ T cells were enriched by magnetic negative selection; naive cells were then positively selected on CD45RA, and the negative fraction formed the memory subset. Blood was collected by leukapheresis, and PBMCs were isolated by Ficoll-Histopaque density gradient centrifugation and then cryopreserved in liquid nitrogen vapor phase. Analytical flow cytometry was used to check the purity and quantity of each magnetically sorted T cell population. From each sorted fraction, genomic DNA was isolated and quantified by UV absorbance on a Nanodrop 2000c. Broad study findings and their caveats: Naive subsets generally had larger estimated clonotype richness than memory subsets. About 4.5% of naive CD4, more than 3% of naive CD8, roughly 2.4% of memory CD4, and over 0.35% of memory CD8 clonotypes were shared across a few donors. Clonotypes shared by all four sorted-subset donors showed higher generation probabilities than non-shared clonotypes. Sampling was limited to blood, and TCR repertoires in tissue likely differ from TCR repertoires in blood. Pairwise subsampling led to the expectation that sequencing depth would affect the degree of clonotype sharing among donors. Even with the large sequencing depth, rarefaction of the sorted-subset datasets indicated that sequencing was incomplete. Because the study included only a small number of donors, the genetic and exposure-history diversity represented was limited.

The chain is encoded by TRBV10-2 joined to TRBJ2-2, with 11 bases matching TRBD2. The clonotype was recovered from a man younger than 40 in good health. The specimen was naive CD4+ T cells sorted from blood. The cell subset or site tag for this specimen amounts to: CD45RA+ positively selected. The DNA is as follows: TGCGCCAGCAGGACTAGCGGGATTACCGGGGAGCTGTTTTTT. This sequence encodes CASRTSGITGELFF.